A single sample is the source of the 16 T cell receptor beta chains below, sequenced in a study of cytomegalovirus exposure and HLA in healthy donors. Libraries were prepared by immunoSEQ multiplex PCR; TCRdb keeps only in-frame clonotypes and omits some of them. The sample contains 130,000 or so clones, about nine tenths of which appear only once. The sequenced sample consisted of PBMCs. The source is a young man in good health and CMV-seronegative.

J is TRBJ1-1 and V is TRBV2; D not certain. Trimming took 4 bases from V and 1 from J, leaving 4 bases between them. The CDR3 runs 12 residues. Germline CDR1 reads SNHLY; CDR2 reads FYNNEI. The CDR3 DNA is TGTGCCAGCAGTGTTCGGAACACTGAAGCTTTCTTT. Its protein is CASSVRNTEAFF.

V is TRBV6-5 and J is TRBJ1-4; tentatively, D is TRBD1 (6 bases). CDR3 size: 15 residues. Trimming shortened V by 5 bases and J by 4 bases, and 14 bases separated the two germline ends. Germline lookup yields CDR1 MNHEY and CDR2 SVGAGI. The DNA for the CDR3 is TGTGCCAGCAGTAGGGGGGGTAAGGGTAATGAAAAACTGTTTTTT. This gives the protein CASSRGGKGNEKLFF.

The V gene is TRBV9, the J gene TRBJ1-6, with D hard to call. Germline V lookup: CDR1 SGDLS, CDR2 YYNGEE. This CDR3 region has 15 residues. V shed 6 bases and J shed 0 bases, with 10 bases lying between them. In DNA, the CDR3 is TGTGCCAGCACCGCAGGTAGCTCCTATAATTCACCCCTCCACTTT. Residues: CASTAGSSYNSPLHF.

The chain carries TRBV19 and TRBJ1-5; unclear D gene. CDR3 length equals 15 residues. The V gene's germline CDR1 is LNHDA and CDR2 SQIVND (reference sequence). The ends were cut back, 4 bases at V and 7 bases at J, with 17 bases in the middle. For the CDR3, the DNA is TGTGCCAGTAGTAGCTTCCCCCCGGGTGGGCAGCCCCAGCATTTT. Encoded protein: CASSSFPPGGQPQHF.

The sample holds one count of this clone. This chain links TRBV4-3 with TRBJ2-3; no reliable D call. Germline values: CDR1 LGHNA, CDR2 YSLEER. V was shortened by 2 bases and J by 5 bases, with 8 bases between the two germline ends. The length of the CDR3 is 13 residues. Here the CDR3 reads CASSQQRGDTQYF. The CDR3, as DNA: TGCGCCAGCAGCCAACAACGCGGAGATACGCAGTATTTT.

The chain has TRBV2 and TRBJ1-1; tentatively, D is TRBD1 (5 bases). The CDR3 is 14 residues long. Trimming took 11 bases from V and 5 from J, leaving 21 bases between them. The V gene's germline CDR1 is SNHLY and CDR2 FYNNEI. CDR3 bases: TGTGCCGGACAAACTTTCAGGGAGGCGACTGAAGCTTTCTTT. It translates to CAGQTFREATEAFF.

The rearrangement joins TRBV7-8 to TRBJ1-2; TRBD1 might be the D (5 bases). Germline CDR1 reads SGHVS; CDR2 reads FQNEAQ. Trimming removed 0 bases from V and 7 bases from J, with 15 bases in between. The CDR3 runs to 15 residues. The CDR3 DNA reads TGTGCCAGCAGCTTAGCGGGGGGGAATTCTGCTGGCTACACCTTC. Translating it yields CASSLAGGNSAGYTF.

The V and J genes are TRBV7-9 and TRBJ2-2; D is ambiguous. V dropped 1 base and J dropped 0 bases, with 9 bases sitting between them. This CDR3 contains 16 residues. Germline-derived CDR1 and CDR2 are SEHNR and FQNEAQ (reference sequence). The CDR3 coding sequence is TGTGCCAGCAGCTTAGTTGACTGGGCGAACACCGGGGAGCTGTTTTTT. Amino acids: CASSLVDWANTGELFF.

The V and J genes are TRBV10-2 and TRBJ1-5; 8 nucleotides match TRBD1. The J segment lost 7 bases and the V segment lost 4 bases, leaving 3 bases of the junction unmatched. Germline V CDR1 and CDR2: WSHSY, SAAADI. The CDR3 runs 13 residues. The CDR3 here is CASSVDRDQPQHF. The CDR3 coding sequence is TGCGCCAGCAGTGTGGACAGGGACCAGCCCCAGCATTTT.

The V gene is TRBV6-4, the J gene TRBJ1-5; D remains ambiguous. This CDR3 comprises 14 residues. In germline, CDR1 is MRHNA, CDR2 SNTAGT. The V gene lost 4 bases and the J gene lost 2 bases, with 9 bases spanning the gap. This chain's CDR3 is CASSAGLGNQPQHF. CDR3 sequence (DNA): TGTGCCAGCAGTGCGGGGTTAGGCAATCAGCCCCAGCATTTT.

In DNA, the CDR3 is TGTGCCACCAGCCTGACTAGCGGAAACACAGATACGCAGTATTTT. Amino acid sequence: CATSLTSGNTDTQYF. The chain combines TRBV15 with TRBJ2-3; TRBD2 matches 9 bases. Germline values: CDR1 LNHNV, CDR2 YYDKDF (reference sequence). V trimming: 5 bases; J trimming: 2 bases; junction bases outside the gene matches: 5. The CDR3 loop spans 15 amino acids.

This chain uses TRBV27 with TRBJ1-6, with 8 bases lining up with TRBD1. The germline gives CDR1 MNHEY, CDR2 SMNVEV (reference sequence). V dropped 5 bases and J dropped 10; count of bases not matched to a gene: 7. The CDR3 totals 14 residues. The CDR3, as DNA: TGTGCCAGCAGTCCCGGACAGGGTAGGTCACCCCTCCACTTT. It translates to CASSPGQGRSPLHF.

CDR3 DNA: TGTGCCAGCAGCTTGCAGGGGGCGCGAGGTGGCTACACCTTC. Amino acid sequence: CASSLQGARGGYTF. The chain is built from TRBV7-2 and TRBJ1-2; 8 nucleotides agree with TRBD1. The trim removed 3 bases at V and 7 bases at J, leaving 7 bases unmatched. The CDR3 runs to 14 residues. Germline V gives CDR1 SGHTA, CDR2 FQGNSA.

The rearrangement links TRBV5-1 to TRBJ1-2, with D unresolved. V dropped 0 bases and J dropped 2 bases, with 5 bases sitting between them. The germline V gene encodes CDR1 SGHRS and CDR2 YFSETQ. This CDR3 spans 13 amino acids. The CDR3, as DNA: TGCGCCAGCAGCTTGGAACAGAACTATGGCTACACCTTC. This encodes CASSLEQNYGYTF.

The gene calls are TRBV2 and TRBJ1-5; D is possibly TRBD1 (5 bases). Per germline, CDR1 SNHLY and CDR2 FYNNEI. With 6 bases removed from V and 4 bases from J, the gap between germline ends came to 16 bases. The CDR3 covers 15 residues. CDR3 in amino acids: CASRPENRLNQPQHF. CDR3 DNA sequence: TGTGCCAGCAGACCTGAGAACAGGTTGAATCAGCCCCAGCATTTT.

This chain joins TRBV4-1 and TRBJ2-1; 10 bases match TRBD1. V was clipped by 0 bases and J by 7 bases; unmatched bases: 9. The CDR3 loop spans 17 amino acids. Germline CDR1 is MGHRA and CDR2 is YSYEKL. The DNA of the CDR3 is TGCGCCAGCAGCCAAGATGTAGGGGGACAGGGGATGAATGAGCAGTTCTTC. Its protein is CASSQDVGGQGMNEQFF.